This entry lists 21 T cell receptor beta chains sequenced from one sample in a study of cytomegalovirus exposure and HLA in healthy donors. Amplification used 60 Vbeta primers and 13 Jbeta primers. Assay used: immunoSEQ multiplex PCR; TCRdb lists only in-frame clones, some missing. The sample has fewer than 150,000 clones, around 76% seen once. Sequencing was performed on PBMCs. The receptors were sampled from a male donor in good health and CMV-seronegative.

CDR3: CAISELSGSRIGSYEQYF. In DNA form, the CDR3 reads TGTGCCATCAGTGAGCTTAGCGGGAGTCGAATCGGGTCCTACGAGCAGTACTTC. The chain links TRBV10-3 to TRBJ2-7; 9 positions match TRBD2. V was clipped by 2 bases and J by 1 base; unmatched bases: 12. Per the germline V gene, CDR1 is ENHRY and CDR2 is SYGVKD. This CDR3 is 18 amino acids long.

This chain uses TRBV5-1 with TRBJ2-7, with 7 bases that match TRBD2. The CDR3 loop spans 14 amino acids. V was clipped by 2 bases and J by 4 bases; unmatched bases: 6. CDR1 and CDR2 (germline): SGHRS, YFSETQ. CDR3: CASSLSSGEYEQYF. DNA for the CDR3: TGCGCCAGCAGCTTATCTAGCGGAGAATACGAGCAGTACTTC.

The chain joins TRBV18 to TRBJ2-1; unclear D gene. Germline V gene lookup returns CDR1 KGHSH and CDR2 LQKENI. The CDR3 runs to 14 residues. Trimming removed 3 bases at V and 12 bases at J, with 18 bases between. In DNA, the CDR3 is TGTGCCAGCTCACCTTCCACCCGTGAGTCCGCGCAGTTCTTC. Amino acids: CASSPSTRESAQFF.

The sample holds a few counts of this clone. CDR3 protein: CAWSVGQGVRPQHF. DNA for the CDR3: TGTGCCTGGAGTGTGGGACAGGGGGTCCGGCCCCAGCATTTT. This chain joins TRBV30 and TRBJ1-5; TRBD1 matches at 11 bases. Germline CDR1 is GTSNPN and CDR2 is SVGIG (reference sequence). With 0 bases clipped from V and 9 bases from J, the junction kept 4 bases outside the gene matches. This CDR3 has 14 residues. Using reference TRBV30 and TRBJ1-5 for the parts outside the CDR3, the full variable domain is SQTIHQWPATLVQPVGSPLSLECTVEGTSNPNLYWYRQAAGRGLQLLFYSVGIGQISSEVPQNLSASRPQDRQFILSSKKLLLSDSGFYLCAWSVGQGVRPQHFGDGTRLSIL.

J is TRBJ1-2 and V is TRBV18; 7 bases fit TRBD1. V gave up 5 bases and J gave up 8 bases; unmatched junction bases: 17. There are 16 residues in the CDR3. Per germline, CDR1 KGHSH and CDR2 LQKENI. CDR3 amino acids: CASSINSGTVGRGYTF. The CDR3 DNA reads as TGTGCCAGCTCAATAAATTCCGGGACAGTCGGGCGCGGCTACACCTTC.

The gene calls are TRBV10-1 and TRBJ1-1, with 7 nucleotides matching TRBD1. This CDR3 spans 21 amino acids. J gave up 0 bases and V 3 bases, and 22 bases lay outside the gene matches. Germline V gene sequence: CDR1 WNHNN, CDR2 SYGVQD (reference sequence). The CDR3 here is CASSDLMDQDRITIMNTEAFF. CDR3 DNA: TGCGCCAGCAGTGATCTTATGGATCAGGACAGGATTACGATCATGAACACTGAAGCTTTCTTT.

The gene calls are TRBV5-1 and TRBJ1-4, with D tentatively TRBD1 (6 bases). Germline V gene sequence: CDR1 SGHRS, CDR2 YFSETQ. CDR3 length: 14 amino acids. V lost 4 bases and J 7 bases, leaving 14 bases between the germline ends. CDR3 protein: CASSQGTWTEKLFF. CDR3 bases: TGCGCCAGCAGCCAAGGGACATGGACTGAAAAACTGTTTTTT. Full variable domain (outside the CDR3, taken from reference TRBV5-1 and TRBJ1-4): KAGVTQTPRYLIKTRGQQVTLSCSPISGHRSVSWYQQTPGQGLQFLFEYFSETQRNKGNFPGRFSGRQFSNSRSEMNVSTLELGDSALYLCASSQGTWTEKLFFGSGTQLSVL.

This clone was detected only once. This chain links TRBV15 with TRBJ1-2; D is possibly TRBD1 (5 bases). This CDR3 contains 15 residues. V was trimmed by 0 bases and J by 4 bases, leaving 12 bases between them. Germline-derived CDR1 and CDR2 are LNHNV and YYDKDF (reference sequence). The chain's CDR3 is CATSRDGAGPYGYTF. For the CDR3, the DNA is TGTGCCACCAGCAGAGATGGGGCAGGGCCCTATGGCTACACCTTC.

This clone was counted a few times. V usage is TRBV2 and J usage is TRBJ1-3; tentatively, D is TRBD1 (6 bases). Germline V gene sequence: CDR1 SNHLY, CDR2 FYNNEI. The CDR3 totals 15 residues. V lost 7 bases, J lost 0 bases, and 13 bases lay in between. This chain's CDR3 is CASIPGHRSGNTIYF. CDR3 sequence (DNA): TGTGCCAGCATCCCGGGACACCGCTCTGGAAACACCATATATTTT.

On this clone: Germline is not matched at one junction end, which may reflect a read error. The chain has TRBV7-9 and TRBJ2-7, with D possibly matching TRBD1 (6 bases). This CDR3 is built from 14 residues. CDR1 is SEHNR, CDR2 FQNEAQ, per germline (reference sequence). This CDR3 reads CSSSLGTGRYEQYF. DNA for the CDR3: TGTTCCAGCAGCTTAGGCACAGGGCGGTACGAGCAGTACTTC.

Turning to this clone: This likely came from a read error, as a far larger clone is one base away. Other DNA sequences from this sample encode an identical CDR3 as well. The chain employs TRBV7-2 and TRBJ1-1; D not resolved. V lost 1 base, J lost 2 bases, and 5 bases lay in between. Germline V gives CDR1 SGHTA, CDR2 FQGNSA. The CDR3 sequence is 13 residues long. In DNA form, the CDR3 reads TGTGCCAGCAGCTTAGGACACAACACTGAAGCTTTCTTT. Translating gives CASSLGHNTEAFF.

This CDR3 reads CASSLGLRAYTYEQYF. The CDR3 DNA sequence: TGCGCCAGCAGCTTGGGGCTTCGAGCGTACACCTACGAGCAGTACTTC. The rearrangement uses TRBV5-1 and TRBJ2-7, with D unclear. V dropped 0 bases and J dropped 2 bases, with 15 bases sitting between them. The CDR3 consists of 16 residues. Germline CDR1 SGHRS, CDR2 YFSETQ.

A remark on this clone: Other nucleotide sequences from this sample produce the same CDR3. This chain connects TRBV9 to TRBJ1-1, with no clear D. There are 14 residues in the CDR3. V was shortened by 0 bases and J by 0 bases, with 6 bases between the two germline ends. The germline CDR1 and CDR2 sequences are SGDLS and YYNGEE. For the CDR3, the DNA is TGTGCCAGCAGCGTAGGCGGCATGAACACTGAAGCTTTCTTT. It is translated as CASSVGGMNTEAFF.

The rearrangement uses TRBV25-1 and TRBJ2-7; D call uncertain. V shed 1 base and J shed 1 base, with 11 bases lying between them. Looked up from germline, CDR1 is MGHDK and CDR2 is SYGVNS. This CDR3 has 15 residues. This chain's CDR3 is CASSESGRPSYEQYF. The CDR3 region has the DNA TGTGCCAGCAGTGAATCCGGCAGGCCGTCCTACGAGCAGTACTTC.

This rearrangement joins TRBV18 to TRBJ1-2; 7 positions match TRBD1. J was trimmed by 10 bases and V by 8 bases; bases with no gene match: 19. This CDR3 comprises 15 residues. In germline, CDR1 is KGHSH, CDR2 LQKENI. As DNA, the CDR3 is TGTGCCAGCCAGGCTTCCACGACAGGGACGTCTGACTACACCTTC. This translates into CASQASTTGTSDYTF.

The chain couples TRBV4-1 to TRBJ1-4; 7 bases agree with TRBD1. V lost 0 bases, J lost 8 bases, and 6 bases stayed unmatched. In germline, CDR1 is MGHRA, CDR2 YSYEKL. The CDR3 loop spans 15 amino acids. The CDR3 protein is CASSQDEGQPEKLFF. CDR3 nucleotide sequence: TGCGCCAGCAGCCAAGACGAGGGACAGCCCGAAAAACTGTTTTTT.

On this clone: The sample has other DNA sequences that encode this CDR3 too. V usage is TRBV7-2 and J usage is TRBJ2-1, with 10 bases identical to TRBD2. Trimming removed 1 base from V and 9 bases from J; junction bases left unmatched: 9. The CDR3 length is 16 residues. The germline V gene has CDR1 SGHTA and CDR2 FQGNSA. CDR3 bases: TGTGCCAGCAGCTTAGGGCGTGTAGCGGGAGGAATTGAGCAGTTCTTC. It translates to CASSLGRVAGGIEQFF.

J is TRBJ1-1 and V is TRBV4-3, with a possible D match to TRBD1 (6 bases). Per the germline V gene, CDR1 is LGHNA and CDR2 is YSLEER. This CDR3 region has 12 residues. V lost 3 bases and J 8 bases, leaving 10 bases between the germline ends. CDR3 protein: CASSHNQGEAFF. In DNA form, the CDR3 reads TGCGCCAGCAGCCACAACCAGGGGGAAGCTTTCTTT.

This clone was seen more than once but under ten times. The rearrangement joins TRBV5-1 to TRBJ1-2; D gene ambiguous. V was pared by 0 bases and J by 4 bases, with 7 bases between. CDR3 length: 13 residues. Germline V lookup: CDR1 SGHRS, CDR2 YFSETQ. CDR3 DNA: TGCGCCAGCAGCTTGGAGGAGTCCTATGGCTACACCTTC. This codes for CASSLEESYGYTF.

The chain is built from TRBV2 and TRBJ1-2; no clear D gene. V lost 6 bases and J lost 4, with 15 bases in between. Per germline, CDR1 SNHLY and CDR2 FYNNEI. The CDR3 runs to 14 residues. The CDR3, as DNA: TGTGCCAGCAGAGGAGGGCCGGGAACCTATGGCTACACCTTC. Residues: CASRGGPGTYGYTF.

V is TRBV5-4 and J is TRBJ2-5; D unresolved. Trimming cost V 2 bases and J 5 bases, with 7 bases left between them. The CDR3 is 12 residues long. Germline assignment: CDR1 SGHNT and CDR2 YYREEE (reference sequence). CDR3 protein: CASSLEEETQYF. CDR3 DNA: TGTGCCAGCAGCTTAGAAGAGGAGACCCAGTACTTC.